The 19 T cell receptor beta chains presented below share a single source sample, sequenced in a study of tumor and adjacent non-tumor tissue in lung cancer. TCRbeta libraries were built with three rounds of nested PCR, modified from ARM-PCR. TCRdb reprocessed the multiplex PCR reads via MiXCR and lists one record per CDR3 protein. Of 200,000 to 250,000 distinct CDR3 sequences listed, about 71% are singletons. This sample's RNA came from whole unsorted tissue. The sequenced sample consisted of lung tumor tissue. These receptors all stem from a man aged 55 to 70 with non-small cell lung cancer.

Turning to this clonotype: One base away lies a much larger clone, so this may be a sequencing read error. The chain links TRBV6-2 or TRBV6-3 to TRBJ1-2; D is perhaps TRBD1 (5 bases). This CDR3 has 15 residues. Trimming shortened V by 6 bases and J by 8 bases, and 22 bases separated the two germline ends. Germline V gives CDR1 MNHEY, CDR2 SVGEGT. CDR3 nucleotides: TGTGCCAGCAGCCGCCTATGGGGCAACATTCTCGGCTACACCTTC. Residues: CASSRLWGNILGYTF.

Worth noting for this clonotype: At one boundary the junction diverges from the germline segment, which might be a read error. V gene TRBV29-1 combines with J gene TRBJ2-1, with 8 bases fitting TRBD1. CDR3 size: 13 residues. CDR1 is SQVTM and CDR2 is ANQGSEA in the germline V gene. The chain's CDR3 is CGVGRTGINEQSF. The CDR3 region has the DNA TGCGGCGTTGGTAGGACAGGGATCAATGAGCAGTCCTTC.

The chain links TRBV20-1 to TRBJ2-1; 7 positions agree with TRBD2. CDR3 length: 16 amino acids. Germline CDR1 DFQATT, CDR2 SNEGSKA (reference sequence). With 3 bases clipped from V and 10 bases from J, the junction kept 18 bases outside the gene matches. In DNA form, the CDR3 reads TGCAGTGCTAGGCCCTCCACTAGCGTGGCCTACGACGAGCAGTTCTTC. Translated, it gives CSARPSTSVAYDEQFF.

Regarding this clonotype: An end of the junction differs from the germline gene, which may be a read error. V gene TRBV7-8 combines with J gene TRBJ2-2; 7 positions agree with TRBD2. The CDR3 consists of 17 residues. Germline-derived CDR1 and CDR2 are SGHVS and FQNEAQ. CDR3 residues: CASSLTPGTIGTGELFF. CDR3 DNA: TGTGCCAGTAGCTTAACCCCCGGGACTATCGGTACCGGGGAGCTGTTTTTT.

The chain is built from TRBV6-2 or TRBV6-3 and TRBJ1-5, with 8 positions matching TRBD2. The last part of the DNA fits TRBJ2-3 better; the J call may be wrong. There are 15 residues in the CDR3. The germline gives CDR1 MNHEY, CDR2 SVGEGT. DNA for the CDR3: TGTGCCAGCAGGAGTGTCCGGACTAGCAATCAGCCCCAGTATTTT. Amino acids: CASRSVRTSNQPQYF.

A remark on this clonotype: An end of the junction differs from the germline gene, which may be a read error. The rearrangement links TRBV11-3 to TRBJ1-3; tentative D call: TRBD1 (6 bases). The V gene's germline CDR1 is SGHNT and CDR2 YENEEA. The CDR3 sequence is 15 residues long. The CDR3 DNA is TGTGCCAGCAGCGTTACAGGGATCTCTGGAGACACTATATATTTT. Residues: CASSVTGISGDTIYF.

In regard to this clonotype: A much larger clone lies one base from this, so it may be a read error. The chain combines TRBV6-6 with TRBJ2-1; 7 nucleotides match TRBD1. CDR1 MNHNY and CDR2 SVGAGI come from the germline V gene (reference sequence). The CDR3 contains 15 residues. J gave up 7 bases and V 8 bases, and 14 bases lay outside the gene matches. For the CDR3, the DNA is TGTGCCAGCGGGAAGCCCAACAGGGGTGGGAATGAGCAGTTCTTC. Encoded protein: CASGKPNRGGNEQFF.

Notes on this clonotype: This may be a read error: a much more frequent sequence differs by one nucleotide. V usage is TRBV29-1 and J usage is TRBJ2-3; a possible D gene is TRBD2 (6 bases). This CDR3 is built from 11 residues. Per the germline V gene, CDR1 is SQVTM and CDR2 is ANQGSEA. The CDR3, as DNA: TGCAGCGTCAAGTGGGGGGATACGCGGTATTTT. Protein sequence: CSVKWGDTRYF.

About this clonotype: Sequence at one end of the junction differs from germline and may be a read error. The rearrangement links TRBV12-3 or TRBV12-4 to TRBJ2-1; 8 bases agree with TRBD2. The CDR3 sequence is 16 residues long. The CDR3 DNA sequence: TGTGCCAGCAGTTCTTTAGCGGGGAGCTCCTGCAATGAGCAGTTCTTC. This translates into CASSSLAGSSCNEQFF.

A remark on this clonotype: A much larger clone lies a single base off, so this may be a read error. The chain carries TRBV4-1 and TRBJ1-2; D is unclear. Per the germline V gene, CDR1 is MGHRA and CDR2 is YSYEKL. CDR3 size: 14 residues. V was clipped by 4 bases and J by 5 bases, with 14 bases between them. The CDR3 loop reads CASSPASEMYGYTF. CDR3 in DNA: TGCGCCAGCAGCCCAGCCTCAGAGATGTATGGCTACACCTTC.

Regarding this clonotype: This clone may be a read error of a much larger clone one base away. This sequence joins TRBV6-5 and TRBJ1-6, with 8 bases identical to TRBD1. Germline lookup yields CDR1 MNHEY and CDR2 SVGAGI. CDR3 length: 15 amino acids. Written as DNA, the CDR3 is TGTGCCAGCAGTTTAACCCAGGGGGCTGATTCACTCCTCCACTTT. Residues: CASSLTQGADSLLHF.

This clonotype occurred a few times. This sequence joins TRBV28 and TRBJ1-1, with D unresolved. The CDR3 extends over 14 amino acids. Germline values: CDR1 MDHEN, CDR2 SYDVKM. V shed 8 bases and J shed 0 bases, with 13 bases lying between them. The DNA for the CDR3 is TGTGCCAGCGACGTCGCAGGAATGAACACTGAAGCTTTCTTT. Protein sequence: CASDVAGMNTEAFF.

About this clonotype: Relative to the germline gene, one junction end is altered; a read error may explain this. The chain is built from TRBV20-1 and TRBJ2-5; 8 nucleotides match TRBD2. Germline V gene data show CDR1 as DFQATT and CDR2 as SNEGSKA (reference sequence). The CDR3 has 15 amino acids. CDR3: CSVRMSSGSLNDQYF. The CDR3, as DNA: TGCAGTGTTAGAATGTCCAGCGGGAGTCTGAACGACCAGTACTTC.

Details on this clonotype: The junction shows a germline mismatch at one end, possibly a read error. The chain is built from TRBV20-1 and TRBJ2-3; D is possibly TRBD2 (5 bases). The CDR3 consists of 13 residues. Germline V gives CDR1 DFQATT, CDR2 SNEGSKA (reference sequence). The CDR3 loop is CSARYSSIDTQYF. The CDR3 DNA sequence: TGCAGTGCTCGGTATTCTAGCATAGATACGCAGTATTTT.

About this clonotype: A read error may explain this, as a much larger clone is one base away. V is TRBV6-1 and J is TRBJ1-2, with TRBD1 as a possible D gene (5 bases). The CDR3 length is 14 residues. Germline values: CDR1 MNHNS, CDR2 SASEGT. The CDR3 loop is CVSSEGASQRGYTF. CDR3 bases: TGTGTCAGCAGTGAAGGGGCCTCACAAAGGGGCTACACCTTC.

The CDR3: CASNPGVGNTIYF. The CDR3 nucleotides are TGTGCCAGCAACCCAGGGGTTGGAAACACCATATATTTT. The V call is TRBV7-7, the J call TRBJ1-3, with D possibly TRBD1 on 6 matching bases. V shed 7 bases and J shed 3 bases, with 10 bases lying between them. The CDR3 runs to 13 residues. Germline V gene data show CDR1 as SSHAT and CDR2 as FNYEAQ (reference sequence).

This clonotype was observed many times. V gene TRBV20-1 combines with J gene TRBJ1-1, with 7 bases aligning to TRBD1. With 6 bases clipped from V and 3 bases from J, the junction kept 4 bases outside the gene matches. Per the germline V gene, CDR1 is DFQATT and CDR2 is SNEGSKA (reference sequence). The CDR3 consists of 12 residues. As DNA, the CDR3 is TGCAGTGCCCCTGACAGGGACACTGAAGCTTTCTTT. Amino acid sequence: CSAPDRDTEAFF.

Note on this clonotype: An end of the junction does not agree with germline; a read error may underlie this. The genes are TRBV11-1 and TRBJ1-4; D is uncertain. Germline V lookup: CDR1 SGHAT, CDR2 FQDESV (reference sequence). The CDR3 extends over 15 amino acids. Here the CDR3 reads CASSARREASEKLLF. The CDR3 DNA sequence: TGTGCCAGCAGCGCTCGCCGGGAGGCGTCTGAAAAACTGCTCTTT.

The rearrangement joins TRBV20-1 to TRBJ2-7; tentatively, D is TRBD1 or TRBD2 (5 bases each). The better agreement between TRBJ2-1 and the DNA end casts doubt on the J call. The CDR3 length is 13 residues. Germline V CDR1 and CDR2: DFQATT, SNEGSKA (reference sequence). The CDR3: CSAVGTRGFEQFF. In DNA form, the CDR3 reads TGCAGTGCTGTCGGTACACGGGGCTTCGAGCAGTTCTTC.